The rows below give T cell receptor beta chains drawn from one sample of a study of shared clonotypes between healthy human individuals. Sequencing used immunoSEQ multiplex PCR; TCRdb keeps in-frame clones, though not all of them. The sample has 2,500,000 or so clones; roughly 93% are singletons. Sequenced input: naive CD4+ T cells from PBMCs. Source of these receptors: a man aged 18 to 29 in good health. Some clones in this sample may be carry-over from other donors' samples. Both conserved end residues are part of each CDR3. Fields, in order: D gene, clone size, V gene, J gene, CDR3 DNA, CDR3 protein. D genes are given only for firm matches. A row's size may be missing; if present it is once, few, many or a size class.

TRBD1,NA,TRBV7-2,TRBJ2-7,TGTGCCAGCAGCTTTGACAGGGCTGCCGAGCAGTACTTC,CASSFDRAAEQYF
NA,NA,TRBV5-1,TRBJ2-1,TGCGCCAGCACGCCGGAGAGGTACTACAATGAGCAGTTCTTC,CASTPERYYNEQFF
NA,NA,TRBV28,TRBJ2-2,TGTGCCAGCAGTCCTACTACCCGGGGCCCGAACCGGGAGCTGTTTTTT,CASSPTTRGPNRELFF
TRBD2,few,TRBV5-1,TRBJ2-5,TGCGCCAGCAGCTTGACTAGCGGGAGACAAGAGACCCAGTACTTC,CASSLTSGRQETQYF
TRBD2,NA,TRBV28,TRBJ2-7,TGTGCCAGCAGTTTAGTAGCGGGAGGTGACGAGCAGTACTTC,CASSLVAGGDEQYF
NA,NA,TRBV2,TRBJ1-4,TGTGCCAGCAGTGAACAAGGGGGGACCCTGGGTGAAAAACTGTTTTTT,CASSEQGGTLGEKLFF
TRBD1,NA,TRBV7-2,TRBJ1-5,TGTGCCAGCAGCATTATACAGGGGGGTCAGCCCCAGCATTTT,CASSIIQGGQPQHF
TRBD2,NA,TRBV6-5,TRBJ2-7,TGTGCCAGCAGCTACGGGACTAGCGTTGCCTACGAGCAGTACTTC,CASSYGTSVAYEQYF
NA,NA,TRBV19,TRBJ2-7,TGTGCCACTAAACAAAGGGACGGGGATGGGGCGCGAAACGAGCAGTACTTC,CATKQRDGDGARNEQYF
TRBD1,NA,TRBV6-5,TRBJ2-7,TGTGCCAGCACCGAGGACAGGGACTACGAGCAGTACTTC,CASTEDRDYEQYF
NA,NA,TRBV6-6,TRBJ2-1,TGTGCCAGCAGCGGCGTGCGGGACCCTTCTTATGAGCAGTTCTTC,CASSGVRDPSYEQFF
NA,NA,TRBV29-1,TRBJ1-1,TGCAGCGTTGAAGGGTTCGGGGGGGTGCCGAACACTGAAGCTTTCTTT,CSVEGFGGVPNTEAFF
NA,NA,TRBV30,TRBJ1-4,TGTGCCTGGAGTGTAAAGGTGGAAGAAAAACTGTTTTTT,CAWSVKVEEKLFF
TRBD1,NA,TRBV10-3,TRBJ2-7,TGTGCCATCAGGGATCCGGGACAGGGGAGAAACGAGCAGTACTTC,CAIRDPGQGRNEQYF
TRBD2,NA,TRBV5-4,TRBJ2-5,TGTGCCAGCAGTTCAGGGACTAGTTTGCTTTTGGAGACCCAGTACTTC,CASSSGTSLLLETQYF
NA,NA,TRBV2,TRBJ1-5,TGTGCCAGCAGTGAAATGCAGGGCAATTCCCAGCATTTT,CASSEMQGNSQHF
NA,NA,TRBV25-1,TRBJ1-2,TGTGCCAGCAGTGCTCCGGGCACCCAAATCCGTGGCTACACCTTC,CASSAPGTQIRGYTF
TRBD2,NA,TRBV15,TRBJ2-7,TGTGCCACCAGCAACCTAGCGGTATCCTACGAGCAGTACTTC,CATSNLAVSYEQYF
TRBD1,NA,TRBV2,TRBJ1-1,TGTGCCAGCACCGAACAGGGGATGAACACTGAAGCTTTCTTT,CASTEQGMNTEAFF
TRBD1,few,TRBV7-2,TRBJ2-3,TGTGCCAGCAGCTTATTACAGGGGACAGATACGCAGTATTTT,CASSLLQGTDTQYF